This T cell receptor (beta chain) is drawn from a study of cytomegalovirus exposure and HLA in healthy donors. Study conclusions and caveats: Clonal expansion was found to be greater in HLA-associated TCR beta chains than in equally common others in a later analysis. Sequencing probably produced one cluster of sequence variants that were highly shared.

The germline V gene encodes CDR1 SGHRS and CDR2 YFSETQ. Trimming at V came to 4 bases and at J to 4 bases, leaving 8 bases not matched to a gene. The CDR3 consists of 16 residues. It was with 60 Vbeta and 13 Jbeta primers that the PCR ran. Method: immunoSEQ multiplex PCR; TCRdb's copy keeps in-frame clones and lacks some. The sample has under 150,000 clones, around 72% seen once. A note on this clone: Antigen specificity is unknown.

The gene calls are TRBV5-1 and TRBJ2-2; 9 positions match TRBD2. The specimen was PBMCs. This clonotype was sampled from a human donor in good health. The CDR3 is CASSLLAGTGTGELFF. The CDR3 DNA follows: TGCGCCAGCAGCCTCCTAGCGGGGACGGGCACCGGGGAGCTGTTTTTT.